The 32 T cell receptor beta chains in this list originate from one sample, sequenced in a study of blood T cell repertoires in COVID-19. The data were produced by immunoSEQ multiplex PCR, yet TCRdb's version contains in-frame clones alone and is incomplete. The repertoire consists of some 350,000 clones, with around 91% occurring once and the leading ten covering approximately 7%. Input material: peripheral blood. The source of these receptors is a man younger than 35 with active or convalescent COVID-19.

The chain is built from TRBV29-1 and TRBJ2-1; 10 nucleotides align to TRBD2. With V trimmed by 6 bases and J by 10 bases, 9 bases remained unmatched. Germline CDR1 SQVTM, CDR2 ANQGSEA. The CDR3 length is 13 residues. Here the CDR3 DNA reads TGCAGCGTGAAGCGGGAGGGCCTTAGCGAGCAGTTCTTC. Translated: CSVKREGLSEQFF.

A remark on this clone: At the DNA level, this CDR3 is encoded by other sequences in the same sample as well. The chain uses TRBV27 and TRBJ2-5; D unresolved. The CDR3 extends over 11 amino acids. The germline CDR1 and CDR2 sequences are MNHEY and SMNVEV (reference sequence). The V and J ends lost 3 bases and 4 bases respectively, with 3 bases between them. The CDR3 spells CASSFRETQYF. CDR3 DNA sequence: TGTGCCAGCAGTTTCCGAGAGACCCAGTACTTC.

The chain uses TRBV7-9 and TRBJ2-5; TRBD2 is a possible D gene (5 bases). Germline V gives CDR1 SEHNR, CDR2 FQNEAQ (reference sequence). This CDR3 has 15 residues. Trimming removed 5 bases from V and 1 base from J, with 14 bases in between. This chain's CDR3 is CASSQPRGVQETQYF. CDR3 sequence (DNA): TGTGCCAGCAGCCAACCCCGGGGTGTCCAAGAGACCCAGTACTTC.

This sequence joins TRBV27 and TRBJ1-2; 10 bases are a match to TRBD1. J gave up 4 bases and V 5 bases, and 7 bases lay outside the gene matches. The CDR3 length is 15 residues. CDR1 and CDR2 from the germline V gene are MNHEY and SMNVEV (reference sequence). The CDR3 loop reads CASSHRQGAFYGYTF. CDR3 sequence (DNA): TGTGCCAGCAGTCATAGACAGGGGGCCTTCTATGGCTACACCTTC.

J is TRBJ1-5 and V is TRBV4-1, with D uncertain. V shed 0 bases and J shed 6 bases, with 9 bases lying between them. The V gene's germline CDR1 is MGHRA and CDR2 YSYEKL. This CDR3 region has 14 residues. The DNA for the CDR3 is TGCGCCAGCAGCCAAGATCCGGGTCTTCAGCCCCAGCATTTT. Translation: CASSQDPGLQPQHF.

The rearrangement joins TRBV5-1 to TRBJ1-4; D is perhaps TRBD1 (6 bases). The ends were cut back, 0 bases at V and 7 bases at J, with 16 bases in the middle. Germline V gives CDR1 SGHRS, CDR2 YFSETQ. The CDR3 sequence is 16 residues long. CDR3 sequence (DNA): TGCGCCAGCAGCTTGGGGTATGGCAGGGGTGGTGAAAAACTGTTTTTT. Translating gives CASSLGYGRGGEKLFF.

This chain uses TRBV5-6 with TRBJ1-5; TRBD1 agrees at 11 bases. The V gene end was trimmed by 3 bases and the J gene end by 7 bases; junction bases not matched to a gene: 0. Per germline, CDR1 SGHDT and CDR2 YYEEEE. This CDR3 region has 13 residues. The CDR3 sequence: CASSWTGGQPQHF. Here the CDR3 DNA reads TGTGCCAGCAGCTGGACAGGGGGCCAGCCCCAGCATTTT.

The V gene is TRBV3-1 (or the pseudogene TRBV3-2), the J gene TRBJ1-4; 9 nucleotides line up with TRBD1. With 4 bases clipped from V and 7 bases from J, the junction kept 7 bases outside the gene matches. The CDR3 consists of 15 residues. The germline CDR1 and CDR2 sequences are LGHDT and YNNKEL (reference sequence). CDR3 sequence (DNA): TGTGCCAGCAGCCTCCGGACAGGGGTGGGTGAAAAACTGTTTTTT. It encodes CASSLRTGVGEKLFF.

The chain combines TRBV4-1 with TRBJ1-4, with TRBD1 identical over 8 bases. The length of the CDR3 is 15 residues. Germline V gives CDR1 MGHRA, CDR2 YSYEKL. V dropped 0 bases and J dropped 8; count of bases not matched to a gene: 5. In nucleotides, the CDR3 is TGCGCCAGCAGCCAAGATGGGACAGGACGAGAAAAACTGTTTTTT. Translation: CASSQDGTGREKLFF.

The V call is TRBV9, the J call TRBJ1-4; a possible D gene is TRBD1 (5 bases). The CDR3 spans 16 residues. V dropped 4 bases and J dropped 4 bases, with 17 bases sitting between them. Germline-derived CDR1 and CDR2 are SGDLS and YYNGEE. The CDR3 nucleotides read TGTGCCAGCAGCATGGCCCCGGCGGGGGGTAATGAAAAACTGTTTTTT. Encoded protein: CASSMAPAGGNEKLFF.

The chain combines TRBV7-9 with TRBJ2-2; the D gene is possibly TRBD1 (5 bases). Germline assignment: CDR1 SEHNR and CDR2 FQNEAQ (reference sequence). Trimming shortened V by 4 bases and J by 6 bases, and 18 bases separated the two germline ends. The CDR3 consists of 16 residues. For the CDR3, the DNA is TGTGCCAGCAGCTCCCAGGGCGGTAGCTGGGCCGGGGAGCTGTTTTTT. Protein sequence: CASSSQGGSWAGELFF.

V and J are TRBV24-1 and TRBJ1-1, with no clear D. The CDR3 spans 13 residues. Germline-derived CDR1 and CDR2 are KGHDR and SFDVKD. V lost 3 bases to trimming and J lost 1 base, with 5 bases between them. CDR3 sequence reads: CATSDEGNTEAFF. The CDR3, as DNA: TGTGCCACCAGTGATGAGGGGAACACTGAAGCTTTCTTT.

The rearrangement uses TRBV10-3 and TRBJ1-5; D gene ambiguous. The CDR3 sequence is 17 residues long. Germline V gene sequence: CDR1 ENHRY, CDR2 SYGVKD. V was trimmed by 2 bases and J by 5 bases, leaving 19 bases between them. CDR3 loop: CAISETYSHLWDQPQHF. Here the CDR3 DNA reads TGTGCCATCAGTGAGACTTACAGCCACTTATGGGATCAGCCCCAGCATTTT.

The chain employs TRBV5-1 and TRBJ1-2; D is perhaps TRBD1 (6 bases). Germline-derived CDR1 and CDR2 are SGHRS and YFSETQ. The V end was cut by 0 bases, the J end by 5 bases, with 11 bases between. The CDR3 loop spans 14 amino acids. CDR3 amino acids: CASSLVGQIYGYTF. In nucleotides, the CDR3 is TGCGCCAGCAGCTTGGTAGGACAGATATATGGCTACACCTTC.

For this clone: One end of the junction is discordant with germline, which a read error may explain. The V call is TRBV7-2, the J call TRBJ2-6, with 9 bases that match TRBD1. The CDR3 is 16 amino acids. CDR1 and CDR2 from the germline V gene are SGHTA and FQGNSA. CDR3 protein: CASRGRTGVGANVLTF. As DNA, the CDR3 is TGTGCCAGCAGGGGGCGGACAGGGGTTGGGGCCAACGTGCTGACTTTC.

The chain couples TRBV6-1 to TRBJ1-5, with 9 nucleotides matching TRBD1. There are 15 residues in the CDR3. Trimming took 3 bases from V and 6 from J; bases not matched to a gene: 6. CDR1 MNHNS and CDR2 SASEGT come from the germline V gene. CDR3 nucleotide sequence: TGTGCCAGCAGTGAGCCGGGACAGGGCTTTCAGCCCCAGCATTTT. Its protein product is CASSEPGQGFQPQHF.

This clone was counted a few times. The chain uses TRBV19 and TRBJ2-7; possible D gene TRBD2, 5 bases. V was clipped by 0 bases and J by 7 bases, with 10 bases between them. Germline CDR1 reads LNHDA; CDR2 reads SQIVND (reference sequence). This CDR3 has 13 amino acids. The CDR3 protein is CASSIEGSGEQYF. CDR3 in DNA: TGTGCCAGTAGTATAGAGGGGTCGGGGGAGCAGTACTTC.

This clone occurred a few times. The rearrangement joins TRBV27 to TRBJ2-4; TRBD1 agrees at 7 bases. The J segment lost 12 bases and the V segment lost 4 bases, leaving 9 bases of the junction unmatched. The CDR3 runs 13 residues. The germline V gene has CDR1 MNHEY and CDR2 SMNVEV (reference sequence). Written as DNA, the CDR3 is TGTGCCAGCAGTTATGGGACAGACGAAAATCAGTACTTC. Amino acids: CASSYGTDENQYF.

V is TRBV28 and J is TRBJ1-1; maybe TRBD1 (6 bases). Trimming left V 1 base short and J 3 bases short, with 15 bases between. Germline CDR1 reads MDHEN; CDR2 reads SYDVKM. CDR3 length: 16 residues. The CDR3 loop is CASSLFPAGDDTEAFF. DNA for the CDR3: TGTGCCAGCAGTTTATTCCCCGCAGGGGATGACACTGAAGCTTTCTTT.

This clone was recorded once. This chain joins TRBV7-9 and TRBJ2-3, with 13 bases fitting TRBD2. CDR1 and CDR2 from the germline V gene are SEHNR and FQNEAQ (reference sequence). The V segment lost 5 bases and the J segment 4 bases; nucleotides outside the gene matches: 6. The CDR3 spans 16 residues. Written as DNA, the CDR3 is TGTGCCAGCAGCCGAGGACTAGCGGGAGACGCAGATACGCAGTATTTT. Its translation is CASSRGLAGDADTQYF.

The chain carries TRBV6-2 or TRBV6-3 and TRBJ2-1; D is unresolved. The V end lost 0 bases, the J end lost 6 bases, and 3 bases lay between the germline ends. CDR1 and CDR2 (germline): MNHEY, SVGEGT. This CDR3 is built from 12 residues. The CDR3 coding sequence is TGTGCCAGCAGTTACTCTCTCAATGAGCAGTTCTTC. This gives the protein CASSYSLNEQFF.

This chain connects TRBV19 to TRBJ2-7, with D perhaps matching TRBD2 (5 bases). There are 14 residues in the CDR3. V gave up 5 bases and J gave up 0 bases, with 11 bases separating them. Germline loops: CDR1 LNHDA, CDR2 SQIVND (reference sequence). The CDR3 DNA sequence: TGTGCCAGTAGTGGCGGACTCAACTCCTACGAGCAGTACTTC. This encodes CASSGGLNSYEQYF.

The chain uses TRBV28 and TRBJ1-1; tentatively, D is TRBD1 (5 bases). Germline V gives CDR1 MDHEN, CDR2 SYDVKM. The CDR3 is 17 amino acids. V was shortened by 5 bases and J by 3 bases, with 22 bases between the two germline ends. CDR3 nucleotide sequence: TGTGCCAGCAGTCGGCCTAAAGATCGTTGGGGGGACACTGAAGCTTTCTTT. Residues: CASSRPKDRWGDTEAFF.

The rearrangement links TRBV9 to TRBJ1-1; maybe TRBD1 (6 bases). The CDR3 has 16 residues. From germline, CDR1 is SGDLS and CDR2 YYNGEE. The V gene lost 2 bases and the J gene lost 1 base, with 15 bases spanning the gap. CDR3: CASSVDPQGKNTEAFF. The CDR3 DNA sequence: TGTGCCAGCAGCGTTGACCCGCAGGGGAAGAACACTGAAGCTTTCTTT.

This sequence joins TRBV25-1 and TRBJ1-4; TRBD1 matches at 9 bases. J was trimmed by 7 bases and V by 4 bases; bases with no gene match: 4. The CDR3 covers 14 residues. From germline, CDR1 is MGHDK and CDR2 SYGVNS. CDR3 region: CASSVQGAGEKLFF. The CDR3 coding sequence is TGTGCCAGCAGTGTACAGGGGGCCGGTGAAAAACTGTTTTTT.

The rearrangement joins TRBV19 to TRBJ1-5; a weak D match, TRBD1 (6 bases). Germline CDR1 is LNHDA and CDR2 is SQIVND (reference sequence). Trimming shortened V by 1 base and J by 6 bases, and 10 bases separated the two germline ends. The CDR3 consists of 14 residues. The CDR3 is CASSIAGRGQPQHF. In DNA form, the CDR3 reads TGTGCCAGTAGTATAGCGGGCAGGGGTCAGCCCCAGCATTTT.

This chain connects TRBV19 to TRBJ2-7; D possibly corresponds to TRBD2 (5 bases). The CDR3 consists of 13 residues. Germline V gene data show CDR1 as LNHDA and CDR2 as SQIVND (reference sequence). V lost 5 bases, J lost 3 bases, and 11 bases lay in between. This CDR3 reads CASSWERGYEQYF. For the CDR3, the DNA is TGTGCCAGTAGTTGGGAGAGAGGCTACGAGCAGTACTTC.

The CDR3 reads CASNDRDYGYTF. The CDR3 nucleotides read TGTGCCAGCAACGACAGGGACTATGGCTACACCTTC. The chain employs TRBV28 and TRBJ1-2; 7 nucleotides agree with TRBD1. V lost 7 bases to trimming and J lost 3 bases; unmatched junction nucleotides: 2. The germline V gene has CDR1 MDHEN and CDR2 SYDVKM. CDR3 length: 12 amino acids.

This chain links TRBV6-1 with TRBJ1-6; the D gene is possibly TRBD1 (6 bases). In germline, CDR1 is MNHNS, CDR2 SASEGT. The CDR3 consists of 16 residues. V lost 6 bases, J lost 3 bases, and 15 bases lay in between. CDR3 in amino acids: CASSERRGFYNSPLHF. As DNA, the CDR3 is TGTGCCAGCAGCGAACGCAGGGGTTTCTATAATTCACCCCTCCACTTT.

Comments on this clone: The same CDR3 arises from other DNA sequences in this sample as well. This rearrangement joins TRBV7-2 to TRBJ1-5; no clear D. The V end lost 1 base, the J end lost 4 bases, and 11 bases lay between the germline ends. Germline-derived CDR1 and CDR2 are SGHTA and FQGNSA. The CDR3 covers 15 residues. The CDR3 DNA reads as TGTGCCAGCAGCTTAGGGACGGGAGGGAATCAGCCCCAGCATTTT. This sequence encodes CASSLGTGGNQPQHF.

The chain employs TRBV27 and TRBJ1-2; 12 bases are a match to TRBD1. CDR1 and CDR2 from the germline V gene are MNHEY and SMNVEV (reference sequence). This CDR3 comprises 14 residues. Trimming removed 8 bases from V and 5 bases from J; junction bases left unmatched: 6. The CDR3 DNA sequence: TGTGCCAGCTCCGGGACAGGGGGCAATTATGGCTACACCTTC. Translation: CASSGTGGNYGYTF.

This clone was found once. The CDR3 DNA is TGTGCCAGCAGATACGAGGGTTCGGCCGGGGAGCTGTTTTTT. This sequence encodes CASRYEGSAGELFF. The V gene is TRBV28, the J gene TRBJ2-2, with D possibly being TRBD2 (5 bases). There are 14 residues in the CDR3. Germline assignment: CDR1 MDHEN and CDR2 SYDVKM. The ends were cut back, 6 bases at V and 6 bases at J, with 14 bases in the middle.